This is a list of T cell receptor beta chains from one sample in a study of T cell clonotyping in hematopoietic cell transplantation. Assay: immunoSEQ multiplex PCR; the TCRdb copy retains only in-frame clones and omits some. This repertoire shows 29,000 or so clones, about 94% found once; its top ten account for roughly 10%. This specimen was PBMCs, taken 100 days after allogeneic stem cell transplant. These receptors all stem from a female patient aged 45-60 years who had an allogeneic stem cell transplant from a related donor, so the T cells may come from the graft donor. Some clones in this sample may be carry-over from other donors' samples. Both conserved end residues are part of each CDR3. Each record gives: clone size, J gene, V gene, D gene, CDR3 DNA, CDR3 protein. A D gene is named only where the DNA matches it firmly. Clone size appears in some rows only: once, few, many, or a class for an expanded clone.

abundance: .; j_gene: TRBJ1-6; v_gene: TRBV10-3; d_gene: TRBD1; CDR3nt: TGTGCCATCAGTGACCCACAGGGGAACGGGGATTCACCCCTCCACTTT; CDR3aa: CAISDPQGNGDSPLHF
abundance: .; j_gene: TRBJ2-7; v_gene: TRBV10-3; d_gene: TRBD1; CDR3nt: TGTGCCATCAGTGAGTCTAGGGGACAGGGGTTCGGGAACGAGCAGTACTTC; CDR3aa: CAISESRGQGFGNEQYF
abundance: .; j_gene: TRBJ2-2; v_gene: TRBV10-3; d_gene: .; CDR3nt: TGTGCCATCAGACCCGGGGGGAACAGGGCTGGGGAGCTGTTTTTT; CDR3aa: CAIRPGGNRAGELFF
abundance: .; j_gene: TRBJ1-2; v_gene: TRBV19; d_gene: .; CDR3nt: TGTGCCAGTAGTACCCCCGCAGTGGGAGGAAACTATGGCTACACCTTC; CDR3aa: CASSTPAVGGNYGYTF
abundance: once; j_gene: TRBJ2-1; v_gene: TRBV6-5; d_gene: .; CDR3nt: TGTGCCAGCAGCAGTACAGGGAATGCTGGCAATGAGCAGTTCTTC; CDR3aa: CASSSTGNAGNEQFF
abundance: once; j_gene: TRBJ2-7; v_gene: TRBV5-1; d_gene: .; CDR3nt: TGCGCCAGCAGGCCAACCGGGACGGTCTCCTACGAGCAGTACTTC; CDR3aa: CASRPTGTVSYEQYF
abundance: .; j_gene: TRBJ2-4; v_gene: TRBV5-1; d_gene: TRBD1; CDR3nt: TGCGCCAGCAGCTTAGGACAGGGGGTAAACATTCAGTACTTC; CDR3aa: CASSLGQGVNIQYF
abundance: .; j_gene: TRBJ2-3; v_gene: TRBV7-2; d_gene: .; CDR3nt: TGTGCCAGCAGCTTTATAGCAGCAGATACGCAGTATTTT; CDR3aa: CASSFIAADTQYF
abundance: .; j_gene: TRBJ1-3; v_gene: TRBV7-2; d_gene: .; CDR3nt: TGTGCCAGCAGCTTACGGACCGCAGGGATTGCCTCTGGAAACACCATATATTTT; CDR3aa: CASSLRTAGIASGNTIYF
abundance: .; j_gene: TRBJ2-7; v_gene: TRBV6-1; d_gene: .; CDR3nt: TGTGCCACCGGCGGCAGGGGCCTATACGAGCAGTACTTC; CDR3aa: CATGGRGLYEQYF
abundance: .; j_gene: TRBJ1-5; v_gene: TRBV4-2; d_gene: .; CDR3nt: TGTGCCAGCAGCTTAAGTTTCAATCAGCCCCAGCATTTT; CDR3aa: CASSLSFNQPQHF